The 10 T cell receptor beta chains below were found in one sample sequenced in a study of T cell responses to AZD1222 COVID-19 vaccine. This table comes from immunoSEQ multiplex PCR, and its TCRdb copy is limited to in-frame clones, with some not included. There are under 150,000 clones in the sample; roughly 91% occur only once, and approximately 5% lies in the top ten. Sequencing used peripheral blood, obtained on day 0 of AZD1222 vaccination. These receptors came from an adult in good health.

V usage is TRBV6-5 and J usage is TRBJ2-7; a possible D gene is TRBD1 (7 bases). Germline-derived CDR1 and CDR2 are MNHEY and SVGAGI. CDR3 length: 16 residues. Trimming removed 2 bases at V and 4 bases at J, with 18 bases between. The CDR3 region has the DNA TGTGCCAGCAGTTACAGTGGGGGAGCAGGGGGGTACGAGCAGTACTTC. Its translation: CASSYSGGAGGYEQYF.

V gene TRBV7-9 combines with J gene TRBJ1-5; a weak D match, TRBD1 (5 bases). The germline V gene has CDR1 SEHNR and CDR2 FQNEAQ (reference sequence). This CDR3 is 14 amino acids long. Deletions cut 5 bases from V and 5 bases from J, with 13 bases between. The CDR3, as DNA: TGTGCCAGCAGCCGTGATGGGGGGGATCAGCCCCAGCATTTT. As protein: CASSRDGGDQPQHF.

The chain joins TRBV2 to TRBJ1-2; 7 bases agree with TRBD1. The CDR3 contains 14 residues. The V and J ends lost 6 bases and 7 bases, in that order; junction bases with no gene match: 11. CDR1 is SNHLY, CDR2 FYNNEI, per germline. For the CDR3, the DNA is TGTGCCAGCAGCGAGACAGGGTTGCCGAGTGGCTACACCTTC. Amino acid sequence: CASSETGLPSGYTF.

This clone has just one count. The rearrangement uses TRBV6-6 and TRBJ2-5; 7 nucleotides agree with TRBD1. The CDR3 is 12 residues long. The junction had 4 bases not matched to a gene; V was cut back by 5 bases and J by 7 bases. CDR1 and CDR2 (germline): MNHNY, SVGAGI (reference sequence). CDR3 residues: CASSTGARTQYF. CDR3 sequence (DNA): TGTGCCAGCAGTACAGGGGCCAGGACCCAGTACTTC.

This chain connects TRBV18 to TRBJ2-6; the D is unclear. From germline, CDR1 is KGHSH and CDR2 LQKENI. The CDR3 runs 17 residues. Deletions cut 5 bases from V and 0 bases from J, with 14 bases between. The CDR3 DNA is TGTGCCAGCTCAACGGCAGGATTAATCTCTGGGGCCAACGTCCTGACTTTC. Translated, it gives CASSTAGLISGANVLTF.

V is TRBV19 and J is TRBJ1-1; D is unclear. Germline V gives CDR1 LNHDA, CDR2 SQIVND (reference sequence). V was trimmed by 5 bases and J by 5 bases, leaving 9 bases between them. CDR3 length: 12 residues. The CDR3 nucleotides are TGTGCCAGTAGTGTTACGTGGACTGAAGCTTTCTTT. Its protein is CASSVTWTEAFF.

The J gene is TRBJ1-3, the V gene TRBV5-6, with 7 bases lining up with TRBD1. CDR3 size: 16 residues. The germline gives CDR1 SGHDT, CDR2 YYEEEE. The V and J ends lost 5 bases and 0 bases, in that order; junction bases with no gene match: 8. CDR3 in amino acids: CASRDWTGSSGNTIYF. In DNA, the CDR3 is TGTGCCAGCAGGGACTGGACAGGTAGCTCTGGAAACACCATATATTTT.

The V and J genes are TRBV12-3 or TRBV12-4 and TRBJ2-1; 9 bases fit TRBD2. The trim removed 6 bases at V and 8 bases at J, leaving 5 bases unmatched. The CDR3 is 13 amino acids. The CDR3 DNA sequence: TGTGCCAGCAGCCCTGGACTAGCGTATGAGCAGTTCTTC. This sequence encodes CASSPGLAYEQFF.

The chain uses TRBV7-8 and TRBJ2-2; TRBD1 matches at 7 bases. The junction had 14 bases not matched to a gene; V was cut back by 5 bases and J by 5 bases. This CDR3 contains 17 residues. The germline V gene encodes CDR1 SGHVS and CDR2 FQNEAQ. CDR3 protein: CASSRDPGQSLTGELFF. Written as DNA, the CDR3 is TGTGCCAGCAGCAGAGATCCGGGACAGAGTCTTACCGGGGAGCTGTTTTTT.

The CDR3 nucleotides read TGCGCCAGCATCAGGGATCCCATAGTTTGTGAGCAGTTCTTC. It specifies CASIRDPIVCEQFF. This chain joins TRBV10-1 and TRBJ2-1; the D gene is possibly TRBD1 (5 bases). V was clipped by 7 bases and J by 9 bases, with 19 bases between them. The CDR3 loop spans 14 amino acids. Germline V CDR1 and CDR2: WNHNN, SYGVQD (reference sequence).